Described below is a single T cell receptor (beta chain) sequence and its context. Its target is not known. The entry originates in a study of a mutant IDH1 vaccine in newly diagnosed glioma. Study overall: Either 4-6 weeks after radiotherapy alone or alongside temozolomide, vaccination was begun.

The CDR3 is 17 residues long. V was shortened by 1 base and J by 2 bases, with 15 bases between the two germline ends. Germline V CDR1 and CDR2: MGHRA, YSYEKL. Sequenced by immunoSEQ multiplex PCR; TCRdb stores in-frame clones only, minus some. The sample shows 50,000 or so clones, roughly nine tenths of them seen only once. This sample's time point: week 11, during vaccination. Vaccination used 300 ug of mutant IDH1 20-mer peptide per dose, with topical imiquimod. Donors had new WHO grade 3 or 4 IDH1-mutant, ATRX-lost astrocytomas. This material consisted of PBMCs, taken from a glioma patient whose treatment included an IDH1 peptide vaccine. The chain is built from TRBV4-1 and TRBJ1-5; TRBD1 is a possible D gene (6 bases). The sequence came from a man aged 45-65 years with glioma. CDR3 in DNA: TGCGCCAGCAGCCAAGGGGGGCAGGCAACAGGCAATCAGCCCCAGCATTTT. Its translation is CASSQGGQATGNQPQHF.